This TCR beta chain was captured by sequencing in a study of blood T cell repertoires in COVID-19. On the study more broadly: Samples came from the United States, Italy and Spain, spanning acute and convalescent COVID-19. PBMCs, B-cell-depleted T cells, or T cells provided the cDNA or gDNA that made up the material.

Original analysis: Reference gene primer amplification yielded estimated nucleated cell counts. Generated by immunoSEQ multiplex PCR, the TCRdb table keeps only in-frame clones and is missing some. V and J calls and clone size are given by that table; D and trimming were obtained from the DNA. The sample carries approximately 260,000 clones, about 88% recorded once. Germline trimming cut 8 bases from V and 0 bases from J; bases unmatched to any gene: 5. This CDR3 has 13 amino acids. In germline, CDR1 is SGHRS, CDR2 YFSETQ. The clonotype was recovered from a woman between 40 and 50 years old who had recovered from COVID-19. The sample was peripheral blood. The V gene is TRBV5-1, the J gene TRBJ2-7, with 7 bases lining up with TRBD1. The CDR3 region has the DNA TGCGCCAGTCGACAGGGTAGCTCCTACGAGCAGTACTTC. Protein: CASRQGSSYEQYF.